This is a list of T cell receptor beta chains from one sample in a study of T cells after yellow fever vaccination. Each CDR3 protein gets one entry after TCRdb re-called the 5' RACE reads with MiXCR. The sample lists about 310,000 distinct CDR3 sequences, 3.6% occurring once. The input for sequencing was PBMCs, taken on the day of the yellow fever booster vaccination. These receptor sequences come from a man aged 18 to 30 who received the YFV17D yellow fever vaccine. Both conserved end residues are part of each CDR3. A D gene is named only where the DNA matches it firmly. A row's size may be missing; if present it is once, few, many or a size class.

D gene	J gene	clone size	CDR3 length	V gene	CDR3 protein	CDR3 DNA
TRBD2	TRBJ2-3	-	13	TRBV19	CASSILAGPTQYF	TGTGCCAGTAGTATCCTAGCGGGGCCTACGCAGTATTTT
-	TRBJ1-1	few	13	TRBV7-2	CASSLTRETEAFF	TGTGCCAGCAGCTTAACGAGGGAAACTGAAGCTTTCTTT
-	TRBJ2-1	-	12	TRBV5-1	CASGPGLAGEFF	TGCGCCAGCGGCCCGGGCCTCGCTGGGGAGTTCTTC
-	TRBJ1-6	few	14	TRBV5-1	CASYHPREDSPLHF	TGCGCCAGCTACCACCCCCGGGAGGATTCACCCCTCCACTTT
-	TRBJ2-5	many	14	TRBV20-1	CSARDIGSQETQYF	TGCAGTGCTAGAGATATCGGATCCCAAGAGACCCAGTACTTC
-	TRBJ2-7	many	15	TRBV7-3	CASSSGVGSGYEQYF	TGTGCCAGCAGCTCGGGGGTGGGTAGCGGCTACGAGCAGTACTTC
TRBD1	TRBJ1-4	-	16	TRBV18	CSSSGTGAATNEKLFF	TGTTCCAGCTCAGGGACAGGAGCAGCAACTAATGAAAAACTGTTTTTT
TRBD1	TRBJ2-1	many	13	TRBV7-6	CASSPQTGPEQFF	TGTGCCAGCAGCCCCCAGACAGGGCCCGAGCAGTTCTTC
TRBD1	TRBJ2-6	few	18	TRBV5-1	CASSHGTDKFSGANVLTF	TGCGCCAGCAGCCACGGGACAGATAAATTCTCTGGGGCCAACGTCCTGACTTTC
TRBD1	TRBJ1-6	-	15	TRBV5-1	CASSLADRGNSPLHF	TGCGCCAGCAGCTTGGCCGACAGGGGGAATTCACCCCTCCACTTT
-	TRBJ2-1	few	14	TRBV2	CASSVVPTENEQFF	TGTGCCAGCAGTGTCGTTCCTACGGAGAATGAGCAGTTCTTC